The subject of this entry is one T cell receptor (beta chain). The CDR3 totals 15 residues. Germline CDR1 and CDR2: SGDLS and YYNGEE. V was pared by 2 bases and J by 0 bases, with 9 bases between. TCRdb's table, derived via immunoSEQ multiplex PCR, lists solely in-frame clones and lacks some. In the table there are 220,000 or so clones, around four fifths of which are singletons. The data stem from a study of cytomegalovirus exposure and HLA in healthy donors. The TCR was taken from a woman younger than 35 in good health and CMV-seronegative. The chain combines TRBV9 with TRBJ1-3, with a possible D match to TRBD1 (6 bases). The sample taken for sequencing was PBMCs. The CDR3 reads CASSVEGDSGNTIYF. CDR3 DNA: TGTGCCAGCAGCGTCGAGGGGGACTCTGGAAACACCATATATTTT.